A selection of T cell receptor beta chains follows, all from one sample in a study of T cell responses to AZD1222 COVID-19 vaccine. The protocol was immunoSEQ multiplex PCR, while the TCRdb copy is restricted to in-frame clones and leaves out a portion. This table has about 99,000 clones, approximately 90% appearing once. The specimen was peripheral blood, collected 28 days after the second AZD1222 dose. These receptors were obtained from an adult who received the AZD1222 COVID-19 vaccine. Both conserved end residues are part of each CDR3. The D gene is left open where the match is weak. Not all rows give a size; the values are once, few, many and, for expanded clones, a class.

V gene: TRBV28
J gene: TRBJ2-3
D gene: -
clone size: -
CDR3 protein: CASTPVRRRTDTQYF
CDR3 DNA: TGTGCCAGCACCCCTGTCAGGAGACGCACAGATACGCAGTATTTT

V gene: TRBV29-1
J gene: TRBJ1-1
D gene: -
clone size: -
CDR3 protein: CSALKGVNTEAFF
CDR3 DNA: TGCAGCGCCCTTAAGGGCGTGAACACTGAAGCTTTCTTT

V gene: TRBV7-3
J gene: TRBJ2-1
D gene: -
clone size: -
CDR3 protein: CASSSQPYNEQFF
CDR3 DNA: TGTGCCAGCAGCTCACAGCCCTACAATGAGCAGTTCTTC

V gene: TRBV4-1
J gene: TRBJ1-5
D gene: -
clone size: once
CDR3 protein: CASSQDLRASNQPQHF
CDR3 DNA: TGCGCCAGCAGCCAAGATCTCAGGGCTAGCAATCAGCCCCAGCATTTT

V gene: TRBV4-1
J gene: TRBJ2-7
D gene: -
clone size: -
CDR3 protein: CASSLYYPSGTYEQYF
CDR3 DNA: TGCGCCAGCAGCCTCTACTACCCATCAGGGACCTACGAGCAGTACTTC

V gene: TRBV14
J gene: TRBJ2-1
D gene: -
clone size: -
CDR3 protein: CASSQELDFEQFF
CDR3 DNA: TGTGCCAGCAGCCAAGAGTTGGATTTTGAGCAGTTCTTC

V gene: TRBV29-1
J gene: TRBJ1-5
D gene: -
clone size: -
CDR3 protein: CSVGDVGQPQHF
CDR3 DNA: TGCAGCGTTGGCGACGTGGGCCAGCCCCAGCATTTT

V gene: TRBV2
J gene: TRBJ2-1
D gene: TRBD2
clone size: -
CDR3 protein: CASSGLAGGSANEQFF
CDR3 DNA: TGTGCCAGCAGCGGACTAGCGGGAGGCTCAGCGAATGAGCAGTTCTTC

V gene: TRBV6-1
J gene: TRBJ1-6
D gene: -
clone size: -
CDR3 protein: CASSHDTGNSPLHF
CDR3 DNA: TGTGCCAGCAGCCACGATACGGGCAATTCACCCCTCCACTTT

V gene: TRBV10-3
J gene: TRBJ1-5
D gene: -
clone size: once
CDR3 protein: CAISDSGGSGNQPQHF
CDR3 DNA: TGTGCCATCAGTGATTCGGGGGGCTCGGGCAATCAGCCCCAGCATTTT

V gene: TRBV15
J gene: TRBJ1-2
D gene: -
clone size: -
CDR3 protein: CATSRDLAGGGYGYTF
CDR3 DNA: TGTGCCACCAGCAGAGATCTGGCAGGCGGGGGGTATGGCTACACCTTC

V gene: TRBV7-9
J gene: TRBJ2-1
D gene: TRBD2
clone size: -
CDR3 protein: CASSPRTSGSYNEQFF
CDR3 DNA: TGTGCCAGCAGCCCCCGGACTAGCGGGAGTTACAATGAGCAGTTCTTC

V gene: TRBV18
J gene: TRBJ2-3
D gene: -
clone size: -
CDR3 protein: CASSPPYSTDTQYF
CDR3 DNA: TGTGCCAGCTCACCACCTTACAGCACAGATACGCAGTATTTT

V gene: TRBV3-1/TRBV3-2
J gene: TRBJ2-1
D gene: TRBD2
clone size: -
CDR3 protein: CASSPRETWLGRAGYEQFF
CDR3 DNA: TGTGCCAGCAGCCCAAGGGAGACGTGGCTGGGGAGGGCCGGCTATGAGCAGTTCTTC

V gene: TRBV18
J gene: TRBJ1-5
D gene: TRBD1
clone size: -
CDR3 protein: CASSPGTGNQPQHF
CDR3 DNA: TGTGCCAGCTCTCCAGGGACAGGCAATCAGCCCCAGCATTTT

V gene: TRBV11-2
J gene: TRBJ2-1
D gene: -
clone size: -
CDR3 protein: CASSLAGSSNEQFF
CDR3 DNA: TGTGCCAGCAGCTTAGCTGGGTCGTCCAATGAGCAGTTCTTC

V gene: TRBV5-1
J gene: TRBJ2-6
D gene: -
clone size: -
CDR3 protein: CASSSIPKLAASDSNVLTF
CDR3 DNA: TGCGCCAGCAGCTCTATTCCCAAACTAGCCGCGTCTGACTCCAACGTCCTGACTTTC

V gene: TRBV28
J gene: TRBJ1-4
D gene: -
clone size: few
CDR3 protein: CASSFGADGEKLFF
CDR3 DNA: TGTGCCAGCAGTTTTGGCGCCGACGGGGAAAAACTGTTTTTT

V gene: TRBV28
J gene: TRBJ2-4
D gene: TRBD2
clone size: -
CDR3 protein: CASSLGSSGSKNIQYF
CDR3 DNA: TGTGCCAGCAGTTTAGGAAGTAGCGGGAGCAAAAACATTCAGTACTTC

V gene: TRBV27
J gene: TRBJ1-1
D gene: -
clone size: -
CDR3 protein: CASSPLRGGDVGTEAFF
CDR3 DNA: TGTGCCAGCAGTCCACTCCGGGGAGGGGACGTCGGCACTGAAGCTTTCTTT

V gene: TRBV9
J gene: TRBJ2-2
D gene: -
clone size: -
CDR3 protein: CASSVEEGGLFF
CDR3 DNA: TGTGCCAGCAGCGTAGAGGAGGGGGGGCTGTTTTTT

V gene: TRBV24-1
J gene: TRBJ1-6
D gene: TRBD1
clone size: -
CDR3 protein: CATSRDSNSPLHF
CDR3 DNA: TGTGCCACCAGTAGGGACAGCAATTCACCCCTCCACTTT

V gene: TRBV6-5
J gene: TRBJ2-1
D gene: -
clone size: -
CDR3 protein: CASRPGTIRHEQFF
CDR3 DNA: TGTGCCAGCAGACCCGGGACGATAAGGCATGAGCAGTTCTTC

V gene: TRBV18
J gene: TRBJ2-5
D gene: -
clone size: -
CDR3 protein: CASSPFAGSQYF
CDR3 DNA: TGTGCCAGCTCACCTTTTGCCGGCAGTCAGTACTTC

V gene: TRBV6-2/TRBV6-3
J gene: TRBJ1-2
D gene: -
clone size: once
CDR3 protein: CASSYSSYGYTF
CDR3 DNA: TGTGCCAGCAGTTACTCCAGCTATGGCTACACCTTC

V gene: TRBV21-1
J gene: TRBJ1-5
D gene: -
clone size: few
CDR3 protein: CASSKEGGTGPPTNQPQHF
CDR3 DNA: TGTGCCAGCAGCAAAGAAGGGGGGACAGGTCCCCCGACCAATCAGCCCCAGCATTTT

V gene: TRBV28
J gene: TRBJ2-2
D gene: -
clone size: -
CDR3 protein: CASSLRTPNTGELFF
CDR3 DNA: TGTGCCAGCAGTTTAAGGACACCGAACACCGGGGAGCTGTTTTTT

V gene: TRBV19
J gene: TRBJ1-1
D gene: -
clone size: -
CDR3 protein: CASSYMVGANTEAFF
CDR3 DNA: TGTGCCAGTAGTTATATGGTTGGGGCTAACACTGAAGCTTTCTTT

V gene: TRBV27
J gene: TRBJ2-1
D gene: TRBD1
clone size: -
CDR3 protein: CASSLGQGELDEQFF
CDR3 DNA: TGTGCCAGCAGTCTCGGACAGGGGGAACTGGATGAGCAGTTCTTC

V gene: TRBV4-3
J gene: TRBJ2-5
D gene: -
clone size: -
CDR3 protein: CASSQGEGVETQYF
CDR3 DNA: TGCGCCAGCAGCCAAGGTGAGGGTGTGGAGACCCAGTACTTC

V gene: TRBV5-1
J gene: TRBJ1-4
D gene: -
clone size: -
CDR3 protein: CASSEGQNEKLFF
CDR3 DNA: TGCGCCAGCAGCGAAGGACAAAATGAAAAACTGTTTTTT

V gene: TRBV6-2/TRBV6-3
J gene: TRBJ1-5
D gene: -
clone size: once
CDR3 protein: CASSYSRDQPQHF
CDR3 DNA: TGTGCCAGCAGTTACTCGAGGGATCAGCCCCAGCATTTT

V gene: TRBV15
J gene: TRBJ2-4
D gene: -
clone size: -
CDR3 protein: CATMSRVKNIQYF
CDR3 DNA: TGTGCCACCATGAGTCGGGTCAAAAACATTCAGTACTTC

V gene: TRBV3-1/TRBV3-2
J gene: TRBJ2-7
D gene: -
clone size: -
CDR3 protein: CASSLVEGEQYF
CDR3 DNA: TGTGCCAGCAGCCTAGTGGAGGGCGAGCAGTACTTC

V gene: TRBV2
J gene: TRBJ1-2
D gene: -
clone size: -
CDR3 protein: CASRGRPHYGYTF
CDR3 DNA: TGTGCCAGCAGGGGACGACCCCACTATGGCTACACCTTC

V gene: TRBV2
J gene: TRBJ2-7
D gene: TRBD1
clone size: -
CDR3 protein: CASKHRGHEQYF
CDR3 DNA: TGTGCCAGCAAGCACAGGGGCCACGAGCAGTACTTC

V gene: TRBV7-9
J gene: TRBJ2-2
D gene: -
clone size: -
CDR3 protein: CASSLGLDWLATNTGELFF
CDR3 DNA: TGTGCCAGCAGCTTAGGACTTGATTGGCTAGCGACGAACACCGGGGAGCTGTTTTTT

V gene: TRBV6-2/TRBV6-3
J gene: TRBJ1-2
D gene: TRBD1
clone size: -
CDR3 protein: CASSWIVGGNYGYTF
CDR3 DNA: TGTGCCAGCAGTTGGATAGTAGGGGGCAACTATGGCTACACCTTC

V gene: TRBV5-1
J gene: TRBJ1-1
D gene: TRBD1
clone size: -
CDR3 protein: CASSHDRGRTEAFF
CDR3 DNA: TGCGCCAGCAGCCATGACAGGGGACGGACTGAAGCTTTCTTT

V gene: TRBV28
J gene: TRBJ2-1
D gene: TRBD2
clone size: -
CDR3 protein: CASTPSGATSYNEQFF
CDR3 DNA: TGTGCCAGCACCCCTAGCGGGGCGACCTCCTACAATGAGCAGTTCTTC

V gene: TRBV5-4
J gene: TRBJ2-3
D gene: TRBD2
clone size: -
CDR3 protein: CASSLAGGTDTQYF
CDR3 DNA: TGTGCCAGCAGCCTAGCGGGAGGGACAGATACGCAGTATTTT